These T cell receptor beta chains were read from a single sample in a study of blood T cell repertoires in COVID-19. Clones were sequenced by immunoSEQ multiplex PCR, and TCRdb holds only the in-frame ones, with some missing. The profile shows fewer than 120,000 clones, approximately 90% of them singletons. Sequencing input: peripheral blood. Source of these receptors: a human donor in a cohort sampled during active COVID-19. The CDR3 runs from the conserved cysteine through the conserved F or W.

J: TRBJ2-7; length: 15; V: TRBV27; CDR3: CASSLISGLLLGWYF
J: TRBJ2-2; length: 15; V: TRBV19; CDR3: CASSMDRGLTGELFF
J: TRBJ2-2; length: 19; V: TRBV18; CDR3: CASSPPVISGAPNTGELFF
J: TRBJ2-7; length: 15; V: TRBV28; CDR3: CASSLARDRVGEQYF
J: TRBJ1-1; length: 14; V: TRBV7-3; CDR3: CASRKNTGNTEAFF
J: TRBJ1-4; length: 14; V: TRBV30; CDR3: CAWAAGTGSEKLFF
J: TRBJ2-1; length: 16; V: TRBV6-4; CDR3: CASSIKTEAPHNEQFF
J: TRBJ2-1; length: 15; V: TRBV15; CDR3: CATSRRGGIYNEQFF
J: TRBJ2-7; length: 13; V: TRBV6-5; CDR3: CASSPNPSGMPHF
J: TRBJ2-7; length: 14; V: TRBV18; CDR3: CASSGQGHPSEQYF
J: TRBJ1-5; length: 13; V: TRBV2; CDR3: CASRDSGFQPQHF
J: TRBJ2-3; length: 18; V: TRBV4-2; CDR3: CASSQDRATSASTDTQYF
J: TRBJ2-3; length: 14; V: TRBV19; CDR3: CASRSLATTDTQYF
J: TRBJ1-1; length: 15; V: TRBV27; CDR3: CASKLLGQGYTEAFF
J: TRBJ2-3; length: 15; V: TRBV18; CDR3: CASSAGAGGTDTQYF
J: TRBJ2-7; length: 17; V: TRBV27; CDR3: CASSFRPLGQGAYEQYF
J: TRBJ1-6; length: 17; V: TRBV5-6; CDR3: CASSFFHGDSSNSPLHF
J: TRBJ2-3; length: 14; V: TRBV6-2/TRBV6-3; CDR3: CASSEARLTDTQYF
J: TRBJ2-3; length: 15; V: TRBV3-1/TRBV3-2; CDR3: CASSPTGGGWDTQYF
J: TRBJ1-2; length: 15; V: TRBV29-1; CDR3: CSVAGQIIPGYGYTF
J: TRBJ1-1; length: 15; V: TRBV7-8; CDR3: CASSLGNSFNTEAFF
J: TRBJ2-1; length: 16; V: TRBV9; CDR3: CASSGTSGGAYNEQFF
J: TRBJ1-2; length: 13; V: TRBV7-9; CDR3: CASTRGEAYGYTF
J: TRBJ1-2; length: 12; V: TRBV12-3/TRBV12-4; CDR3: CATSTGVGGYTF
J: TRBJ1-5; length: 15; V: TRBV2; CDR3: CASSGDRGQNQPQHF
J: TRBJ1-3; length: 13; V: TRBV9; CDR3: CASSVLVGDTIYF
J: TRBJ2-1; length: 18; V: TRBV4-2; CDR3: CASSQDGADRDFYNEQFF
J: TRBJ2-7; length: 15; V: TRBV6-5; CDR3: CASRGIGVGSVRQYF